These T cell receptor beta chains were read from a single sample in a study of cytomegalovirus exposure and HLA in healthy donors. The repertoire was sequenced with immunoSEQ multiplex PCR; TCRdb's copy has only in-frame clones and lacks some. The sample has some 130,000 clones, over 75% seen once; the top ten hold around 4.8%. Sequencing was carried out using PBMCs. Receptors originate from a man aged 25-40 years in good health. Both conserved end residues are part of each CDR3. The D gene is left open where the match is weak. Clone size is stated in some rows and not others, as once, few, many or a class when expanded.

J gene,V gene,clone size,D gene,CDR3 DNA,CDR3 protein
TRBJ2-7,TRBV28,-,-,TGTGCCAGCACCGGGATGAGCGAGCAGTACTTC,CASTGMSEQYF
TRBJ2-7,TRBV5-5,once,-,TGTGCCAGCAGCTTGGCGGCTGGCGGGGACTACGAGCAGTACTTC,CASSLAAGGDYEQYF
TRBJ2-7,TRBV27,once,-,TGTGCCAGCAGTAAAAACCACGGGGTTTACGAGCAGTACTTC,CASSKNHGVYEQYF
TRBJ1-1,TRBV30,-,-,TGTGCCTGGAGTGTAGCGGGTGGGGGGGGCACGAACACTGAAGCTTTCTTT,CAWSVAGGGGTNTEAFF
TRBJ2-7,TRBV6-5,-,-,TGTGCCAGCAGTCCTTCGAGCGGCCCCTACGAGCAGTACTTC,CASSPSSGPYEQYF
TRBJ1-2,TRBV28,-,-,TGTGCCAGCTATGAAAGTCGCAGCTATGGCTACACCTTC,CASYESRSYGYTF
TRBJ2-3,TRBV19,-,-,TGTGCCAGTACCCGGTGGCAGGGCGCAGATACGCAGTATTTT,CASTRWQGADTQYF
TRBJ1-1,TRBV7-9,-,-,TGTGCCAGCAATCTGGAGTTGAACACTGAAGCTTTCTTT,CASNLELNTEAFF
TRBJ2-1,TRBV10-3,once,-,TGTGCCATCAGTGACGGGATTCCGAACAATGAGCAGTTCTTC,CAISDGIPNNEQFF
TRBJ2-7,TRBV27,-,TRBD1,TGTGCCAGCAGTTCTTGGACAGGGACCTACGAGCAGTACTTC,CASSSWTGTYEQYF
TRBJ2-2,TRBV7-7,-,-,TGTGCCAGCAGCTTACGGAACACCGGGGAGCTGTTTTTT,CASSLRNTGELFF
TRBJ1-2,TRBV2,-,TRBD1,TGTGCCAGCAGTGAATTGGGACAGTGGGCGGCTGGTGGCTACACCTTC,CASSELGQWAAGGYTF
TRBJ2-7,TRBV6-5,few,TRBD2,TGTGCCAGCAATCTCGGACTAGCGGACCTGGGAGAGCAGTACTTC,CASNLGLADLGEQYF
TRBJ2-3,TRBV29-1,few,TRBD2,TGCAGCGTTGAAACTAGCGGGAGTCGCACAGATACGCAGTATTTT,CSVETSGSRTDTQYF
TRBJ2-5,TRBV7-6,few,-,TGTGCCAGCAGCCGTGGTGGCCAACGGACCCAGTACTTC,CASSRGGQRTQYF
TRBJ1-2,TRBV27,-,-,TGTGCCAGCCGCTCCCCCGCGCGGTCGGGCTATGGCTACACCTTC,CASRSPARSGYGYTF
TRBJ2-5,TRBV7-9,-,TRBD2,TGTGCCAGCAGTTCTGTAGCGGGACGGGAGACCCAGTACTTC,CASSSVAGRETQYF
TRBJ1-2,TRBV30,-,TRBD1,TGTGCCTGGACGGGACAGGGAAGCGGCTATGGCTACACCTTC,CAWTGQGSGYGYTF
TRBJ1-2,TRBV6-6,-,TRBD1,TGTGCCAGCAGGCCGGGAGGACAGGGGGAACTCACCACCTTC,CASRPGGQGELTTF
TRBJ2-2,TRBV6-4,-,TRBD2,TGTGCCAGCAAACGGACTAGCGGGGCAACCGGGGAGCTGTTTTTT,CASKRTSGATGELFF
TRBJ2-7,TRBV19,once,TRBD2,TGTGCCAGTAGTATTACTAGCGGGTACGAGCAGTACTTC,CASSITSGYEQYF
TRBJ2-1,TRBV18,-,TRBD2,TGTGCCAGCTCGCCAAGCGGGAGTGGGGCCTACAATGAGCAGTTCTTC,CASSPSGSGAYNEQFF
TRBJ1-2,TRBV6-5,-,TRBD1,TGTGCCAGCAGTTACTCTTCCCAGGGGGCGAACTATGGCTACACCTTC,CASSYSSQGANYGYTF
TRBJ2-3,TRBV7-2,-,TRBD2,TGTGCCAGCAGCTTATTGGTGGGAGGGCCAACGGATACGCAGTATTTT,CASSLLVGGPTDTQYF
TRBJ2-7,TRBV7-2,few,-,TGTGCCAGCAGCTTAGCGGGACAAGGTTTGGGCTACGAGCAGTACTTC,CASSLAGQGLGYEQYF
TRBJ2-1,TRBV5-1,-,-,TGCGCCAGCAGCACAGGTGGTGGCAATGAGCAGTTCTTC,CASSTGGGNEQFF
TRBJ1-6,TRBV30,-,-,TGTGCCTGGAGTGGTGACAGGAATAATTCACCCCTCCACTTT,CAWSGDRNNSPLHF
TRBJ1-2,TRBV25-1,-,TRBD1,TGTGCCAGCAGTGAAAGGACAGGAACCTCCTCCAACTATGGCTACACCTTC,CASSERTGTSSNYGYTF
TRBJ1-1,TRBV2,few,-,TGTGCCAGCGGCAGGGAGGAAAAGACTGAAGCTTTCTTT,CASGREEKTEAFF
TRBJ1-3,TRBV5-1,few,-,TGCGCCAGCAGCTTTGCGGACACCATATATTTT,CASSFADTIYF
TRBJ2-3,TRBV19,-,TRBD2,TGTGCCAGTAGTATTGGCGGGAGGTTTGGAGATACGCAGTATTTT,CASSIGGRFGDTQYF
TRBJ1-1,TRBV5-6,-,-,TGTGCCAGCAGCTTGGAGGGGGTGAACACTGAAGCTTTCTTT,CASSLEGVNTEAFF
TRBJ1-5,TRBV6-1,-,-,TGTGCCAGCAGTGACAACGGAGGGGTTCAGCCCCAGCATTTT,CASSDNGGVQPQHF
TRBJ2-7,TRBV6-1,once,-,TGTGCCAGCAGTGAACCCCCGGACTCACTGGAGCAGTACTTC,CASSEPPDSLEQYF
TRBJ2-1,TRBV6-6,few,-,TGTGCCAGCAGTTCCCAGGGGCTTGGTGGGTTCTTC,CASSSQGLGGFF
TRBJ1-2,TRBV7-2,-,-,TGTGCCAGCAGCCCGACGGGGGGGGGCTATGGCTACACCTTC,CASSPTGGGYGYTF
TRBJ1-3,TRBV7-2,-,TRBD1,TGTGCCAGCAGCACGGGACAGAAAAACACCATATATTTT,CASSTGQKNTIYF
TRBJ2-1,TRBV12-1,-,-,TGTGCCAGCAGCTTGGCACAGGGGGCCAATGAGCAGTTCTTC,CASSLAQGANEQFF
TRBJ1-5,TRBV30,-,-,TGTGCCTGGAGTCCGGGCAATCAGCCCCAGCATTTT,CAWSPGNQPQHF
TRBJ2-4,TRBV25-1,-,TRBD1,TGTGCCAGCAGTGAAAACCGACAGGGTATAGCCAAAAACATTCAGTACTTC,CASSENRQGIAKNIQYF
TRBJ1-4,TRBV30,-,-,TGTGCCTGGAGCGGCACAGGGCTAAAACTGTTTTTT,CAWSGTGLKLFF
TRBJ2-7,TRBV4-2,once,TRBD2,TGTGCCAGCAGCCAGAGCACGGGACTAGCGGGAATCTACGAGCAGTACTTC,CASSQSTGLAGIYEQYF
TRBJ2-7,TRBV5-6,-,TRBD1,TGTGCCAGCAGCCCCGGGACAGGGTATCAGTACTTC,CASSPGTGYQYF
TRBJ1-2,TRBV5-1,-,TRBD1,TGCGCCAGCAGCTTGGAAGGCGCAGGGGGCGGTTTAAGCTACACCTTC,CASSLEGAGGGLSYTF
TRBJ1-5,TRBV27,-,TRBD1,TGTGCCAGCAGTTCGACAGGGGGTCAGCCCCAGCATTTT,CASSSTGGQPQHF
TRBJ2-1,TRBV6-1,-,-,TGTGCCAGCATCGCGCAACGGGAGATGATGAATGAGCAGTTCTTC,CASIAQREMMNEQFF
TRBJ2-3,TRBV7-2,-,-,TGTGCCAGCAGCTTAGGGCGGGATGATACGCAGTATTTT,CASSLGRDDTQYF
TRBJ2-3,TRBV19,-,-,TGTGCCAGTAGTACGGGACTGAGCACAGATACGCAGTATTTT,CASSTGLSTDTQYF
TRBJ1-1,TRBV29-1,-,-,TGCAGCGTTGCGGTAGGGGGCACTGAAGCTTTCTTT,CSVAVGGTEAFF
TRBJ2-2,TRBV5-1,few,TRBD2,TGCGCCAGTGGGTTAGCGGGACCACAAAACACCGGGGAGCTGTTTTTT,CASGLAGPQNTGELFF
TRBJ2-1,TRBV18,-,-,TGTGCCAGCTCAGGTCTCCTTCAGAGGACTTACAATGAGCAGTTCTTC,CASSGLLQRTYNEQFF
TRBJ2-5,TRBV5-6,few,-,TGTGCCAGCAGCTTGGGGCAGGGCTTGGGAGAGACCCAGTACTTC,CASSLGQGLGETQYF
TRBJ2-3,TRBV5-1,-,TRBD2,TGCGCCAGCAGCTTCGGGGCTAGCGGCCTGGGAGATACGCAGTATTTT,CASSFGASGLGDTQYF
TRBJ1-4,TRBV18,-,-,TGTGCCAGCTCATCTCGCTACAGTGCAACTAATGAAAAACTGTTTTTT,CASSSRYSATNEKLFF
TRBJ2-7,TRBV18,-,-,TGTGCCAGCTCACCACCTAACAACTACGAGCAGTACTTC,CASSPPNNYEQYF
TRBJ2-7,TRBV28,-,TRBD1,TGTGCCAGCACCCCTACAGGGGAACGGTACGAGCAGTACTTC,CASTPTGERYEQYF
TRBJ1-2,TRBV19,few,-,TGTGCCAGTATTAAGAGGGACTTGGAAGGCTACACCTTC,CASIKRDLEGYTF